One and the same sample provided the 13 T cell receptor beta chains below, sequenced in a study of shared clonotypes between healthy human individuals. Data came from immunoSEQ multiplex PCR; TCRdb stores just in-frame clones and leaves some out. The sample holds a few million clones, about 92% seen once. The sequencing sample was made of naive CD4+ T cells sorted from blood. The subset was: CD45RA+ positively selected. The receptors come from a man younger than 35 in good health.

This chain connects TRBV30 to TRBJ1-2; 7 bases line up with TRBD1. With V trimmed by 4 bases and J by 3 bases, 5 bases remained unmatched. The CDR3 sequence is 13 residues long. Per germline, CDR1 GTSNPN and CDR2 SVGIG (reference sequence). The CDR3 is CAWTRDSDYGYTF. The CDR3 DNA reads TGTGCCTGGACTCGGGACAGCGACTATGGCTACACCTTC.

In this sample, this clone turned up once. This chain links TRBV7-2 with TRBJ1-2, with a possible D match to TRBD1 (5 bases). The ends were cut back, 3 bases at V and 0 bases at J, with 17 bases in the middle. The CDR3 has 17 residues. CDR1 and CDR2 (germline): SGHTA, FQGNSA. The CDR3 DNA reads as TGTGCCAGCAGCTTGTATGGGGCGCCGAATTCTAACTATGGCTACACCTTC. Its protein is CASSLYGAPNSNYGYTF.

The V gene is TRBV27, the J gene TRBJ2-1, with a weak D call TRBD2 (7 bases). The V gene lost 6 bases and the J gene lost 9 bases, with 21 bases spanning the gap. The CDR3 covers 15 residues. CDR1 is MNHEY and CDR2 is SMNVEV in the germline V gene (reference sequence). As DNA, the CDR3 is TGTGCCAGCAGGAGTAAGGGGGAGGGACACCTTGAGCAGTTCTTC. Its translation is CASRSKGEGHLEQFF.

V and J are TRBV15 and TRBJ2-3; TRBD1 matches at 8 bases. The CDR3 sequence is 15 residues long. V trimming: 1 base; J trimming: 0 bases; junction bases outside the gene matches: 0. Germline V gives CDR1 LNHNV, CDR2 YYDKDF (reference sequence). CDR3 protein: CATSRGQGSTDTQYF. The CDR3 DNA reads as TGTGCCACCAGCAGAGGACAGGGGAGCACAGATACGCAGTATTTT.

The chain joins TRBV10-3 to TRBJ2-1; 9 bases line up with TRBD1. V was clipped by 10 bases and J by 5 bases; unmatched bases: 6. CDR3 length equals 13 residues. Per germline, CDR1 ENHRY and CDR2 SYGVKD. The CDR3 protein is CANGQGTDNEQFF. The CDR3 coding sequence is TGTGCCAATGGACAGGGGACAGACAATGAGCAGTTCTTC.

This clone was seen only once. The V and J genes are TRBV11-2 and TRBJ1-3; the D is unclear. V gave up 4 bases and J gave up 0 bases, with 7 bases separating them. The V gene's germline CDR1 is SGHAT and CDR2 FQNNGV. The CDR3 totals 14 residues. The CDR3 loop reads CASSSVLSGNTIYF. The DNA for the CDR3 is TGTGCCAGCAGCTCCGTCCTCTCTGGAAACACCATATATTTT.

This chain connects TRBV6-5 to TRBJ2-7, with a weak D call TRBD1 (6 bases). Germline V gives CDR1 MNHEY, CDR2 SVGAGI. The CDR3 has 14 residues. Trimming stripped 7 bases from V and 2 bases from J, with 15 bases between. This CDR3 reads CASTKTGTTYEQYF. CDR3 nucleotide sequence: TGTGCCAGCACGAAGACAGGTACTACCTACGAGCAGTACTTC.

V and J are TRBV18 and TRBJ2-3; TRBD1 matches at 10 bases. The CDR3 runs 14 residues. V lost 6 bases to trimming and J lost 6 bases; unmatched junction nucleotides: 6. Germline CDR1 reads KGHSH; CDR2 reads LQKENI. CDR3 sequence: CASSRQGAGDTQYF. The CDR3 bases are TGTGCCAGCTCCCGACAGGGGGCAGGGGATACGCAGTATTTT.

In DNA, the CDR3 is TGTGCCACCAGCAGAGGGCCACAGACGAACACTGAAGCTTTCTTT. This sequence encodes CATSRGPQTNTEAFF. The chain uses TRBV15 and TRBJ1-1; the D is unclear. CDR3 length: 15 residues. V was clipped by 1 base and J by 1 base, with 10 bases between them. Germline loops: CDR1 LNHNV, CDR2 YYDKDF (reference sequence). Full variable domain (rest looked up from reference TRBV15 and TRBJ1-1): DAMVIQNPRYQVTQFGKPVTLSCSQTLNHNVMYWYQQKSSQAPKLLFHYYDKDFNNEADTPDNFQSRRPNTSFCFLDIRSPGLGDTAMYLCATSRGPQTNTEAFFGQGTRLTVV.

J is TRBJ1-3 and V is TRBV28; tentatively, D is TRBD1 (6 bases). Germline CDR1 reads MDHEN; CDR2 reads SYDVKM. The CDR3 extends over 16 amino acids. V shed 4 bases and J shed 2 bases, with 15 bases lying between them. The CDR3 nucleotides are TGTGCCAGCAGTTGGCGGGGGGCAGGGACTGGAAACACCATATATTTT. Its protein is CASSWRGAGTGNTIYF.

The chain combines TRBV10-3 with TRBJ2-3; no reliable D call. From germline, CDR1 is ENHRY and CDR2 SYGVKD. This CDR3 has 14 residues. V was pared by 7 bases and J by 4 bases, with 15 bases between. CDR3 bases: TGTGCCATCATTTCTGAGCTTGGCGCAGATACGCAGTATTTT. Translating it yields CAIISELGADTQYF.

This chain links TRBV9 with TRBJ1-1; no definite D call. Germline lookup yields CDR1 SGDLS and CDR2 YYNGEE. The CDR3 loop spans 14 amino acids. Trimming removed 4 bases at V and 1 base at J, with 11 bases between. The CDR3 DNA sequence: TGTGCCAGCAGCCCCTGGAGGCAGAACACTGAAGCTTTCTTT. Encoded protein: CASSPWRQNTEAFF.

The V gene is TRBV18, the J gene TRBJ1-1, with D unclear. This CDR3 has 13 amino acids. CDR1 KGHSH and CDR2 LQKENI come from the germline V gene. Trimming cost V 5 bases and J 1 base, with 8 bases left between them. The CDR3 DNA follows: TGTGCCAGCTCAGTGATCGAGAACACTGAAGCTTTCTTT. Translated: CASSVIENTEAFF.